Listed below are T cell receptor beta chains from one sample, sequenced in a study of shared clonotypes between healthy human individuals. Only in-frame clones appear in the TCRdb table, and some are missing; sequencing was by immunoSEQ multiplex PCR. Among about 500,000 clones listed, around 77% were seen once. What was sequenced was PBMCs. These TCRs come from a woman in her forties in good health. Some clones in this sample may be carry-over from other donors' samples. Each CDR3 is given with its conserved first and last residue. The D gene is left open where the match is weak. Clone size, where shown, is once, few, many, or a class for clones that have expanded.

D gene,clone size,J gene,V gene,CDR3 protein,CDR3 DNA
.,.,TRBJ2-1,TRBV5-1,CASRGEGLEQFF,TGCGCCAGCAGGGGAGAGGGACTTGAGCAGTTCTTC
TRBD1,.,TRBJ2-6,TRBV29-1,CSAGGASGANVLTF,TGCAGCGCAGGGGGCGCGTCTGGGGCCAACGTCCTGACTTTC
.,.,TRBJ1-2,TRBV18,CASSQGQDYGYTF,TGTGCCAGCTCACAGGGACAAGACTATGGCTACACCTTC
.,.,TRBJ2-7,TRBV28,CASSLGHSYEQYF,TGTGCCAGCAGTTTAGGGCACTCCTACGAGCAGTACTTC
TRBD1,.,TRBJ2-1,TRBV5-1,CASSSAGTGYNEQFF,TGCGCCAGCAGCTCAGCCGGGACAGGCTACAATGAGCAGTTCTTC
TRBD1,few,TRBJ1-1,TRBV5-1,CASSGGQGSGTEAFF,TGCGCCAGCAGCGGGGGACAGGGCTCGGGGACTGAAGCTTTCTTT
.,.,TRBJ2-3,TRBV4-3,CASSPRGGGPTDTQYF,TGCGCCAGCAGCCCCCGGGGAGGGGGCCCCACGGATACGCAGTATTTT
.,once,TRBJ2-7,TRBV4-3,CASSSSVGDGEQYF,TGCGCCAGCAGCTCCTCAGTGGGGGACGGGGAGCAGTACTTC
.,.,TRBJ2-4,TRBV5-1,CASSDQGGENIQYF,TGCGCCAGCAGCGACCAGGGGGGAGAAAACATTCAGTACTTC
TRBD1,.,TRBJ2-4,TRBV18,CASSTRTGGSGNIQYF,TGTGCCAGCTCAACACGGACAGGGGGATCGGGAAACATTCAGTACTTC
.,.,TRBJ2-7,TRBV30,CAWSDRTYEQYF,TGTGCCTGGAGTGACAGGACCTACGAGCAGTACTTC
TRBD2,.,TRBJ2-1,TRBV6-5,CASSYSNSGSEQFF,TGTGCCAGCAGTTACTCGAATAGCGGGAGTGAGCAGTTCTTC
.,.,TRBJ2-1,TRBV4-3,CASSPAWVLQNEQFF,TGCGCCAGCAGCCCCGCCTGGGTGCTACAGAATGAGCAGTTCTTC
.,.,TRBJ2-2,TRBV27,CASSRTMAYTGELFF,TGTGCCAGCAGTAGGACGATGGCGTACACCGGGGAGCTGTTTTTT
.,.,TRBJ2-1,TRBV7-9,CASSFTQGANNEQFF,TGTGCCAGCAGCTTCACACAGGGAGCCAACAATGAGCAGTTCTTC
TRBD2,.,TRBJ2-7,TRBV29-1,CSVENGGRGDEQYF,TGCAGCGTTGAAAATGGAGGGCGGGGGGACGAGCAGTACTTC
TRBD1,.,TRBJ2-7,TRBV7-8,CASSLGDRGYEQYF,TGTGCCAGCAGCTTAGGAGACAGGGGCTACGAGCAGTACTTC
.,.,TRBJ2-1,TRBV27,CASSRLVSYNEQFF,TGTGCCAGCAGTCGACTCGTCTCCTACAATGAGCAGTTCTTC
.,.,TRBJ2-2,TRBV28,CASSTTVITGELFF,TGTGCCAGCAGTACGACAGTAATTACCGGGGAGCTGTTTTTT
.,.,TRBJ1-2,TRBV29-1,CSVDSLTSHGYTF,TGCAGCGTTGACTCCCTAACGTCCCATGGCTACACCTTC
TRBD1,.,TRBJ2-1,TRBV2,CASRGDRTYNEQFF,TGTGCCAGCAGGGGGGACAGAACCTACAATGAGCAGTTCTTC
TRBD1,few,TRBJ1-5,TRBV15,CATSFTPGGGQGYQPQHF,TGTGCCACCAGCTTTACCCCCGGGGGGGGACAGGGCTATCAGCCCCAGCATTTT
TRBD2,.,TRBJ2-1,TRBV2,CASRRLAGGDEQFF,TGTGCCAGCAGGCGACTAGCGGGAGGCGATGAGCAGTTCTTC
TRBD1,.,TRBJ1-1,TRBV29-1,CSVTTGQDTEAFF,TGCAGCGTCACGACAGGGCAAGACACTGAAGCTTTCTTT
.,.,TRBJ2-2,TRBV7-2,CASSRGQSAGELFF,TGTGCCAGCAGCAGGGGACAATCCGCCGGGGAGCTGTTTTTT
TRBD1,.,TRBJ1-2,TRBV28,CASSFVFGQGFDGYTF,TGTGCCAGCAGTTTCGTTTTTGGACAGGGGTTCGATGGCTACACCTTC
TRBD2,.,TRBJ2-1,TRBV10-3,CAISVGLAGDNEQFF,TGTGCCATCAGTGTAGGACTAGCGGGAGACAATGAGCAGTTCTTC
.,many,TRBJ2-2,TRBV28,CASPPSMDTNTGELFF,TGTGCCAGTCCTCCTTCGATGGACACGAACACCGGGGAGCTGTTTTTT
.,.,TRBJ2-7,TRBV7-1,CASSLSEGSEQYF,TGTGCCAGCAGCTTATCCGAGGGTTCCGAGCAGTACTTC
.,few,TRBJ1-2,TRBV7-9,CASGGYTF,TGTGCCAGCGGTGGCTACACCTTC
TRBD2,.,TRBJ2-2,TRBV9,CASSVGGTSGTGELFF,TGTGCCAGCAGCGTAGGAGGGACTAGCGGGACCGGGGAGCTGTTTTTT
.,.,TRBJ2-7,TRBV21-1,CASSRLAGSEKVEYF,TGTGCCAGCAGCCGGCTAGCGGGTTCGGAAAAGGTAGAGTACTTC
TRBD1,.,TRBJ2-3,TRBV23-1,CASIDRGRTDTQYF,TGCGCCAGCATAGACAGGGGGCGTACAGATACGCAGTATTTT
.,.,TRBJ2-7,TRBV7-8,CASSPRNRLDEQYF,TGTGCCAGCAGCCCCAGAAACCGCCTGGACGAGCAGTACTTC
TRBD2,.,TRBJ2-7,TRBV27,CASSSALAASYEQYF,TGTGCCAGCAGTTCCGCACTAGCGGCCTCCTACGAGCAGTACTTC
TRBD1,.,TRBJ2-7,TRBV7-8,CASSLNPGQGYEQYF,TGTGCCAGCAGCCTCAACCCGGGACAGGGGTACGAGCAGTACTTC
TRBD1,.,TRBJ1-1,TRBV5-6,CASSWDRGLGTEAFF,TGTGCCAGCAGCTGGGACAGGGGGCTGGGCACTGAAGCTTTCTTT
.,once,TRBJ2-7,TRBV2,CASSDPWNEQYF,TGTGCCAGCAGTGATCCGTGGAACGAGCAGTACTTC
.,.,TRBJ1-1,TRBV15,CATSRDLQGFVNTEAFF,TGTGCCACCAGCAGAGATCTGCAGGGCTTCGTGAACACTGAAGCTTTCTTT
.,once,TRBJ2-1,TRBV2,CASSDRETSQFF,TGTGCCAGCAGTGACCGGGAGACTTCCCAGTTCTTC
TRBD2,.,TRBJ2-7,TRBV29-1,CSVGASGRGYEQYF,TGCAGCGTTGGTGCTAGCGGGAGGGGGTACGAGCAGTACTTC
TRBD2,.,TRBJ2-4,TRBV29-1,CSVELIAGEDFQYF,TGCAGCGTTGAGCTCATAGCGGGAGAGGATTTTCAGTACTTC
TRBD1,few,TRBJ1-4,TRBV2,CASRDPDRATNEKLFF,TGTGCCAGCAGGGATCCCGACAGGGCGACTAATGAAAAACTGTTTTTT
TRBD1,.,TRBJ1-5,TRBV6-6,CASSYKQGSTAQHF,TGTGCCAGCAGTTATAAACAGGGGTCGACAGCCCAGCATTTT
TRBD1,.,TRBJ2-7,TRBV28,CASSLLGGDRGQHEQYF,TGTGCCAGCAGTTTATTAGGGGGTGACAGGGGACAGCACGAGCAGTACTTC
TRBD2,once,TRBJ2-7,TRBV30,CAWSVLSGTSGRYEQYF,TGTGCCTGGAGTGTCCTCTCAGGGACTAGCGGGAGATACGAGCAGTACTTC